The 27 T cell receptor beta chains presented below share a single source sample, sequenced in a study of long-term antiretroviral therapy in people with HIV. Researchers report immunoSEQ v3.0 was run at survey level. Here immunoSEQ multiplex PCR was the method, and the copy in TCRdb shows in-frame clones only, minus some. The sample contains roughly 25,000 clones, more than 65% of which appear only once. The sequencing here drew on unsorted PBMCs, taken 3 years after starting antiretroviral therapy. These receptors came from a man aged 50-59 years with HIV.

This chain links TRBV30 with TRBJ2-3; no definite D call. V dropped 3 bases and J dropped 13 bases, with 17 bases sitting between them. CDR3 length equals 12 residues. Germline CDR1 is GTSNPN and CDR2 is SVGIG (reference sequence). The CDR3 spells CAWRVNQALEYF. The CDR3 DNA reads TGTGCCTGGAGGGTTAATCAGGCTCTGGAGTATTTT.

The V gene is TRBV6-6, the J gene TRBJ1-2; TRBD1 matches 7 bases. Germline CDR1 reads MNHNY; CDR2 reads SVGAGI (reference sequence). The CDR3 covers 13 residues. Losses at the gene ends were 5 bases for V and 4 bases for J; bases not matched to a gene: 4. The DNA for the CDR3 is TGTGCCAGCAGTAGGACAGGCCTCTATGGCTACACCTTC. Translating it yields CASSRTGLYGYTF.

The rearrangement joins TRBV5-5 to TRBJ2-2; the D gene is possibly TRBD1 (5 bases). This CDR3 has 14 amino acids. Per germline, CDR1 SGHKS and CDR2 YYEKEE (reference sequence). V shed 2 bases and J shed 4 bases, with 9 bases lying between them. CDR3 bases: TGTGCCAGCAGCTTATGGACACTCACCGGGGAGCTGTTTTTT. Its protein is CASSLWTLTGELFF.

The chain has TRBV18 and TRBJ1-3, with D perhaps matching TRBD1 (5 bases). Germline CDR1 and CDR2: KGHSH and LQKENI. Trimming removed 3 bases from V and 7 bases from J, with 13 bases in between. CDR3 length: 14 residues. The DNA of the CDR3 is TGTGCCAGCTCACCCGGGACGGATTCGAACACCATATATTTT. Amino acid sequence: CASSPGTDSNTIYF. Full variable domain (rest looked up from reference TRBV18 and TRBJ1-3): NAGVMQNPRHLVRRRGQEARLRCSPMKGHSHVYWYRQLPEEGLKFMVYLQKENIIDESGMPKERFSAEFPKEGPSILRIQQVVRGDSAAYFCASSPGTDSNTIYFGEGSWLTVV.

The chain is built from TRBV28 and TRBJ1-2; TRBD1 is a possible D gene (5 bases). The CDR3 extends over 14 amino acids. With 2 bases removed from V and 4 bases from J, the gap between germline ends came to 11 bases. CDR1 is MDHEN and CDR2 is SYDVKM in the germline V gene. CDR3 sequence reads: CASSLVLRAYGYTF. CDR3 DNA sequence: TGTGCCAGCAGTTTAGTCCTCAGGGCCTATGGCTACACCTTC.

The J gene is TRBJ2-7, the V gene TRBV9; D is possibly TRBD2 (7 bases). V gave up 4 bases and J gave up 0 bases, with 14 bases separating them. CDR1 is SGDLS and CDR2 is YYNGEE in the germline V gene. CDR3 length equals 15 residues. The CDR3 sequence: CASSLGGGSSYEQYF. The CDR3 DNA sequence: TGTGCCAGCAGCCTAGGGGGGGGGAGCTCCTACGAGCAGTACTTC. Full variable domain (missing parts from reference TRBV9 and TRBJ2-7): DSGVTQTPKHLITATGQRVTLRCSPRSGDLSVYWYQQSLDQGLQFLIQYYNGEERAKGNILERFSAQQFPDLHSELNLSSLELGDSALYFCASSLGGGSSYEQYFGPGTRLTVT.

The chain combines TRBV28 with TRBJ1-4; possibly TRBD1 for D (6 bases). The CDR3 length is 16 residues. CDR1 is MDHEN, CDR2 SYDVKM, per germline. Between the trimmed V and J ends, which lost 7 bases and 1 base, there was a span of 16 bases. In DNA, the CDR3 is TGTGCCAGCACCATAGGGGGGGGCGAAACTAATGAAAAACTGTTTTTT. It yields the protein CASTIGGGETNEKLFF.

This chain connects TRBV5-1 to TRBJ2-7; TRBD1 is a possible D gene (6 bases). The germline V and J ends were trimmed by 4 bases and 6 bases, with 20 bases remaining between them. Germline assignment: CDR1 SGHRS and CDR2 YFSETQ. This CDR3 spans 15 amino acids. This CDR3 is CASSPSLTGYFEQYF. CDR3 in DNA: TGCGCCAGCAGCCCCTCCCTAACAGGGTATTTCGAGCAGTACTTC.

This clone is a singleton in its sample. This chain connects TRBV10-3 to TRBJ2-7; 9 positions agree with TRBD1. After removal of 0 bases from V and 4 bases from J, the junction contained 1 base not matched to a gene. Germline CDR1 and CDR2: ENHRY and SYGVKD. The CDR3 runs to 14 residues. The CDR3 DNA reads as TGTGCCATCAGTGAGTCGGACAGGGGATACGAGCAGTACTTC. Translated: CAISESDRGYEQYF.

V gene TRBV28 combines with J gene TRBJ1-5; the D is unclear. The ends were cut back, 1 base at V and 2 bases at J, with 9 bases in the middle. Germline V gives CDR1 MDHEN, CDR2 SYDVKM. This CDR3 has 15 amino acids. This chain's CDR3 is CASSLLGAGNQPQHF. The CDR3 DNA reads TGTGCCAGCAGTTTATTGGGAGCTGGCAATCAGCCCCAGCATTTT.

The chain uses TRBV7-2 and TRBJ2-5; D is unresolved. This CDR3 comprises 13 residues. In germline, CDR1 is SGHTA, CDR2 FQGNSA. Between the trimmed V and J ends, which lost 1 base and 3 bases, there was a span of 6 bases. The CDR3 sequence: CASSLVGEETQYF. In DNA form, the CDR3 reads TGTGCCAGCAGCTTAGTAGGTGAAGAGACCCAGTACTTC. The full variable domain, completed using reference TRBV7-2 and TRBJ2-5, is GAGVSQSPSNKVTEKGKDVELRCDPISGHTALYWYRQSLGQGLEFLIYFQGNSAPDKSGLPSDRFSAERTGGSVSTLTIQRTQQEDSAVYLCASSLVGEETQYFGPGTRLLVL.

The genes are TRBV27 and TRBJ2-1; tentatively, D is TRBD1 or TRBD2 (6 bases each). The CDR3 has 17 residues. Germline V gives CDR1 MNHEY, CDR2 SMNVEV (reference sequence). The V gene lost 2 bases and the J gene lost 2 bases, with 16 bases spanning the gap. In DNA, the CDR3 is TGTGCCAGCAGTTTAAGTGGAGGGGGGAGCCCCTACAATGAGCAGTTCTTC. Its protein product is CASSLSGGGSPYNEQFF.

This chain joins TRBV7-2 and TRBJ1-1; D is uncertain. The CDR3 extends over 14 amino acids. CDR1 is SGHTA and CDR2 is FQGNSA in the germline V gene. V dropped 5 bases and J dropped 0 bases, with 10 bases sitting between them. The CDR3, as DNA: TGTGCCAGCAGCCCAGGTCCTATGAACACTGAAGCTTTCTTT. Its translation is CASSPGPMNTEAFF.

CDR3 nucleotide sequence: TGTGCCAGCAGTCTCTTGGACTCTGGGGCCAACGTCCTGACTTTC. Translation gives CASSLLDSGANVLTF. The rearrangement uses TRBV28 and TRBJ2-6; D unclear. The CDR3 loop spans 15 amino acids. Germline loops: CDR1 MDHEN, CDR2 SYDVKM. V gave up 5 bases and J gave up 0 bases, with 8 bases separating them. Variable domain in full (rest from reference TRBV28 and TRBJ2-6): DVKVTQSSRYLVKRTGEKVFLECVQDMDHENMFWYRQDPGLGLRLIYFSYDVKMKEKGDIPEGYSVSREKKERFSLILESASTNQTSMYLCASSLLDSGANVLTFGAGSRLTVL.

The CDR3 loop reads CASSQRAEKSYNEQFF. The CDR3 nucleotides are TGCGCCAGCAGCCAAAGGGCGGAAAAGTCCTACAATGAGCAGTTCTTC. J is TRBJ2-1 and V is TRBV4-3, with D unresolved. V dropped 2 bases and J dropped 1 base, with 12 bases sitting between them. This CDR3 has 16 residues. Per germline, CDR1 LGHNA and CDR2 YSLEER.

This clone was found a few times. The rearrangement links TRBV5-8 to TRBJ1-5; no reliable D call. The ends were cut back, 0 bases at V and 6 bases at J, with 13 bases in the middle. Looked up from germline, CDR1 is SGHTS and CDR2 is YDEGEE. The CDR3 runs to 15 residues. CDR3 region: CASSLESGWSQPQHF. The CDR3 DNA reads as TGTGCCAGCAGCTTGGAGTCAGGTTGGTCTCAGCCCCAGCATTTT.

This clone has just a few counts. The rearrangement uses TRBV6-5 and TRBJ1-2; no firm D call. Germline lookup yields CDR1 MNHEY and CDR2 SVGAGI. V was cut by 5 bases and J by 4 bases, with 14 bases left in between. The CDR3 has 14 residues. Here the CDR3 reads CASSLNSWTYGYTF. The CDR3 nucleotides read TGTGCCAGCAGTCTAAATTCCTGGACCTATGGCTACACCTTC.

The chain combines TRBV9 with TRBJ2-3; 7 bases fit TRBD1. Trimming removed 1 base from V and 2 bases from J; junction bases left unmatched: 7. CDR1 and CDR2 (germline): SGDLS, YYNGEE. CDR3 length equals 16 residues. In DNA, the CDR3 is TGTGCCAGCAGCGTAAGCCCGGGACAGCTCACAGATACGCAGTATTTT. It yields the protein CASSVSPGQLTDTQYF.

The chain links TRBV6-5 to TRBJ1-4; TRBD1 matches 8 bases. Germline trimming cut 2 bases from V and 1 base from J; bases unmatched to any gene: 3. Germline V CDR1 and CDR2: MNHEY, SVGAGI. The CDR3 totals 16 residues. The CDR3 nucleotides are TGTGCCAGCAGTTACGGGACAGGTGTAACTAATGAAAAACTGTTTTTT. It translates to CASSYGTGVTNEKLFF.

The gene calls are TRBV7-9 and TRBJ1-4; D ambiguous. The CDR3 length is 12 residues. The germline V gene has CDR1 SEHNR and CDR2 FQNEAQ (reference sequence). V was pared by 1 base and J by 5 bases, with 2 bases between. DNA of the CDR3: TGTGCCAGCAGCTTAGTAAATGAAAAACTGTTTTTT. Protein sequence: CASSLVNEKLFF. Full variable domain (remainder filled in from reference TRBV7-9 and TRBJ1-4): DTGVSQNPRHKITKRGQNVTFRCDPISEHNRLYWYRQTLGQGPEFLTYFQNEAQLEKSRLLSDRFSAERPKGSFSTLEIQRTEQGDSAMYLCASSLVNEKLFFGSGTQLSVL.

This CDR3 is CASSSGVLNGYTF. The CDR3 bases are TGTGCCAGCAGCTCAGGGGTGTTGAATGGCTACACCTTC. V gene TRBV7-2 combines with J gene TRBJ1-2; a possible D gene is TRBD1 (6 bases). Trimming removed 4 bases from V and 6 bases from J, with 12 bases in between. CDR3 length: 13 residues. CDR1 is SGHTA and CDR2 is FQGNSA in the germline V gene.

The rearrangement links TRBV6-5 to TRBJ1-1, with D unresolved. This CDR3 spans 15 amino acids. CDR1 and CDR2 from the germline V gene are MNHEY and SVGAGI. V lost 2 bases to trimming and J lost 0 bases, with 10 bases between them. The CDR3: CASSYDPSMNTEAFF. In nucleotides, the CDR3 is TGTGCCAGCAGTTACGATCCTTCTATGAACACTGAAGCTTTCTTT.

This clone was seen once. The chain couples TRBV7-6 to TRBJ1-3; D call uncertain. This CDR3 is 14 amino acids long. Germline V gene sequence: CDR1 SGHVS, CDR2 FNYEAQ. The germline V and J ends were trimmed by 2 bases and 2 bases, with 7 bases remaining between them. The CDR3 DNA reads as TGTGCCAGCAGCTTACGGACGGCTGGAAACACCATATATTTT. This gives the protein CASSLRTAGNTIYF.

V and J are TRBV11-3 and TRBJ1-1; D remains ambiguous. The CDR3 is made up of 12 amino acids. Trimming pared 4 bases from V and 3 bases from J, leaving 6 bases between. Germline V gene data show CDR1 as SGHNT and CDR2 as YENEEA. This chain's CDR3 is CASSSGDTEAFF. The CDR3 DNA reads as TGTGCCAGCAGCTCAGGTGACACTGAAGCTTTCTTT.

This sequence joins TRBV19 and TRBJ1-5; no definite D call. This CDR3 contains 14 residues. Between the trimmed V and J ends, which lost 11 bases and 0 bases, there was a span of 14 bases. CDR1 is LNHDA and CDR2 is SQIVND in the germline V gene (reference sequence). The CDR3 DNA is TGTGCCTGTGGGTCATTTCATAGCAATCAGCCCCAGCATTTT. This codes for CACGSFHSNQPQHF.

The chain employs TRBV19 and TRBJ1-2, with D perhaps matching TRBD1 (5 bases). Germline V gene sequence: CDR1 LNHDA, CDR2 SQIVND (reference sequence). The CDR3 length is 17 residues. Trimming took 2 bases from V and 8 from J, leaving 24 bases between them. The DNA of the CDR3 is TGTGCCAGTAGTATACTTAGATTGAGGCAGGGAAGACGGGGCTACACCTTC. Translation: CASSILRLRQGRRGYTF.

This chain connects TRBV11-2 to TRBJ2-7; D not resolved. CDR1 and CDR2 (germline): SGHAT, FQNNGV. Trimming left V 4 bases short and J 2 bases short, with 21 bases between. The CDR3 covers 17 residues. In DNA form, the CDR3 reads TGTGCCAGCAGCTCCCTAGGGTGGATGGGTAATCCCTACGAGCAGTACTTC. This sequence encodes CASSSLGWMGNPYEQYF.